A selection of T cell receptor beta chains follows, all from one sample in a study of a mutant IDH1 vaccine in newly diagnosed glioma. Their specific antigens are unknown. Sequencing used immunoSEQ multiplex PCR; TCRdb keeps in-frame clones, though not all of them. The table lists tens of thousands of clones, around 79% of them singletons, with approximately 8% in the top ten. Sequencing was performed on PBMCs, taken from a glioma patient whose treatment included an IDH1 peptide vaccine. The origin of the receptors is a man in his forties or fifties with glioma. CDR3s include the opening cysteine and the closing phenylalanine or tryptophan. Each record gives: D gene, J gene, V gene, clone size, CDR3 DNA, CDR3 protein. The D gene is left open where the match is weak. Part of the rows lack a size; the others show once, few, many or a class for expanded clones.

>.|TRBJ2-3|TRBV19|.
TGTGCCAGTAGTATAAACAGAATGGATACGCAGTATTTT
CASSINRMDTQYF
>.|TRBJ1-2|TRBV5-4|.
TGTGCCAGCAGCCCCGGGGTAGTGGCCGGTGGATACACCTTC
CASSPGVVAGGYTF
>.|TRBJ1-1|TRBV4-2|few
TGTGCCAGCAGCCAGAATTGGAACACTGAAGCTTTCTTT
CASSQNWNTEAFF
>.|TRBJ2-3|TRBV6-5|.
TGTGCCAGCAGTTCTCCCGCGGGAAGCACAGATACGCAGTATTTT
CASSSPAGSTDTQYF
>.|TRBJ1-1|TRBV7-2|.
TGTGCCAGCAGCGTCGGACAGAACACTGAAGCTTTCTTT
CASSVGQNTEAFF
>TRBD2|TRBJ2-5|TRBV5-6|.
TGTGCCAGCAGCCCTAGCGGGAAGGAGACCCAGTACTTC
CASSPSGKETQYF
>TRBD2|TRBJ2-1|TRBV6-5|.
TGTGCCAGCAGCAATAGCGGCGGGAGCGACAATGAGCAGTTCTTC
CASSNSGGSDNEQFF
>.|TRBJ2-3|TRBV6-4|.
TGTGCCAGCAGTGACGGGCGGGACACAGATACGCAGTATTTT
CASSDGRDTDTQYF
>.|TRBJ1-4|TRBV15|.
TGTGCCACCAGCAGAGATCTGGGGGGAACTAATGAAAAACTGTTTTTT
CATSRDLGGTNEKLFF
>.|TRBJ1-1|TRBV7-9|.
TGTGCCAGCAGCTTAGAGATCACATCCGCTGAAGCTTTCTTT
CASSLEITSAEAFF
>TRBD1|TRBJ2-3|TRBV6-6|.
TGTGCCAGCAGTACGACAGGGGGCAAAGATACGCAGTATTTT
CASSTTGGKDTQYF
>TRBD2|TRBJ2-5|TRBV11-2|.
TGTGCCAGCAGCTTTAACGCGGGGGTAGGAGAGACCCAGTACTTC
CASSFNAGVGETQYF
>TRBD2|TRBJ2-1|TRBV6-4|.
TGTGCCAGCAGCACGCTATCGACTAGCGGCCTCAATGAGCAGTTCTTC
CASSTLSTSGLNEQFF
>.|TRBJ2-5|TRBV14|once
TGTGCCAGCAGCCGGATCCGGGGGGCAAGCCAAGAGACCCAGTACTTC
CASSRIRGASQETQYF
>TRBD2|TRBJ2-2|TRBV2|.
TGTGCCAGCAGTCGGACTAGCGGGGTCGGGGAGCTGTTTTTT
CASSRTSGVGELFF
>.|TRBJ2-4|TRBV30|.
TGTGCCTGGAATTTGGCCTTAGCCAAAAACATTCAGTACTTC
CAWNLALAKNIQYF
>.|TRBJ1-1|TRBV21-1|.
TGTGCCAGCAGCTTGCAGGCCGCCCTCATGAACACTGAAGCTTTCTTT
CASSLQAALMNTEAFF
>TRBD2|TRBJ2-1|TRBV19|.
TGTGCCAGTAGTATAGAGCGGGGGTACAATGAGCAGTTCTTC
CASSIERGYNEQFF
>TRBD2|TRBJ2-3|TRBV6-5|.
TGTGCCAGCAGTTACGTCCTAGCGGGTATCACAGATACGCAGTATTTT
CASSYVLAGITDTQYF
>.|TRBJ1-6|TRBV5-4|.
TGTGCCAGCAGCCCGGCGGGGGGACAACTTTCACCCCTCCACTTT
CASSPAGGQLSPLHF
>.|TRBJ2-2|TRBV5-4|.
TGTGCCAGCAGCTTCGAGGGGAACACCGGGGAGCTGTTTTTT
CASSFEGNTGELFF
>.|TRBJ2-1|TRBV6-1|once
TGTGCCAGCAGAGCGACAGTTTACTCCTACAATGAGCAGTTCTTC
CASRATVYSYNEQFF
>.|TRBJ1-4|TRBV14|once
TGTGCCAGCAGCCAGAACAGGGCCGAAAAACTGTTTTTT
CASSQNRAEKLFF
>.|TRBJ1-1|TRBV18|.
TGTGCCAGCTCACGACAGGAGACTGAAGCTTTCTTT
CASSRQETEAFF
>.|TRBJ2-1|TRBV25-1|.
TGTGCCAGCAGTGGAACGGGAGAGGGTGAGCAGTTCTTC
CASSGTGEGEQFF
>.|TRBJ2-1|TRBV27|.
TGTGCCAGCAGTTTCAGAGATTACAATGAGCAGTTCTTC
CASSFRDYNEQFF
>.|TRBJ2-7|TRBV5-4|.
TGTGCCAGCAGCCTCGACTACGAGCAGTACTTC
CASSLDYEQYF
>.|TRBJ1-4|TRBV6-5|.
TGTGCCAGCAGGACGGGGTATGCAACTAATGAAAAACTGTTTTTT
CASRTGYATNEKLFF
>.|TRBJ2-1|TRBV6-5|.
TGTGCCAGCAGTTACTCGAGTAAGGTAGGCGGTGAGCAGTTCTTC
CASSYSSKVGGEQFF
>TRBD1|TRBJ1-2|TRBV27|.
TGTGCCAGCAGGCAAGACAGGGACTTATCCTATGGCTACACCTTC
CASRQDRDLSYGYTF
>.|TRBJ2-2|TRBV28|.
TGTGCCGGGGGGACCGGCAGCGGGTACACCGGGGAGCTGTTTTTT
CAGGTGSGYTGELFF
>.|TRBJ2-1|TRBV21-1|.
TGTGCCAGCAGCAATGTCAGCAAGCGGGAATATGAGCAGTTCTTC
CASSNVSKREYEQFF